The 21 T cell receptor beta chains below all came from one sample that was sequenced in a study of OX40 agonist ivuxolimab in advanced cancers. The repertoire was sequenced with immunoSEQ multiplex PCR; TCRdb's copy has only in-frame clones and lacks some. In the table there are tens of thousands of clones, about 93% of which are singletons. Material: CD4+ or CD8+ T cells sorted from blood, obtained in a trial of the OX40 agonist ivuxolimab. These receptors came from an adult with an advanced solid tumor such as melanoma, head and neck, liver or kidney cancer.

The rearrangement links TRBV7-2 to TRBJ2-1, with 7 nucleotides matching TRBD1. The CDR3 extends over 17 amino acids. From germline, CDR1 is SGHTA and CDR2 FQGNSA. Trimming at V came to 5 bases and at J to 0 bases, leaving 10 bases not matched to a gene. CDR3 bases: TGTGCCAGCAGCGGAATGGGTGGGACAGTCTCCTACAATGAGCAGTTCTTC. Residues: CASSGMGGTVSYNEQFF.

CDR3 amino acids: CASSLYNTPPSDEQFF. In nucleotides, the CDR3 is TGTGCCAGCAGTTTATACAACACCCCTCCTAGCGATGAGCAGTTCTTC. The J gene is TRBJ2-1, the V gene TRBV27; possibly TRBD2 for D (6 bases). The V end was cut by 1 base, the J end by 8 bases, with 18 bases between. The CDR3 contains 16 residues. The germline gives CDR1 MNHEY, CDR2 SMNVEV (reference sequence).

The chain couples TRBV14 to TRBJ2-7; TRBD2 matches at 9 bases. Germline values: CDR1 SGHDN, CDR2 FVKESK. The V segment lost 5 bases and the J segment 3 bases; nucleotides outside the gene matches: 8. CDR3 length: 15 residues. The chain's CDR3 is CASSTSSGIYYEQYF. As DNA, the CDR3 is TGTGCCAGCAGCACTTCTAGCGGGATCTACTACGAGCAGTACTTC.

The DNA for the CDR3 is TGTGCCAGCTCACCGTATCCGGGGGGCGCAGGAGGCTACACCTTC. Protein product: CASSPYPGGAGGYTF. The V gene is TRBV18, the J gene TRBJ1-2, with D possibly matching TRBD1 (6 bases). This CDR3 comprises 15 residues. Per the germline V gene, CDR1 is KGHSH and CDR2 is LQKENI. The V end was cut by 3 bases, the J end by 8 bases, with 19 bases between.

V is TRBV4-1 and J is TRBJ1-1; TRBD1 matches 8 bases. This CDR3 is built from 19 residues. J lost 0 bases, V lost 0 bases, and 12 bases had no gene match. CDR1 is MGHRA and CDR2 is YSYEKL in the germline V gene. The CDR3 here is CASSQETLGQGGVNTEAFF. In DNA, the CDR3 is TGCGCCAGCAGCCAAGAAACCCTTGGACAGGGAGGAGTGAACACTGAAGCTTTCTTT.

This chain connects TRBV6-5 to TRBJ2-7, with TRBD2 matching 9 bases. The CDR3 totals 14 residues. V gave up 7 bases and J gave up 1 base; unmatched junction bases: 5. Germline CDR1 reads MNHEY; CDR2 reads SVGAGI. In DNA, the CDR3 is TGTGCCAGCAAAGCGGGAGGCAGGTCCTACGAGCAGTACTTC. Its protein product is CASKAGGRSYEQYF.

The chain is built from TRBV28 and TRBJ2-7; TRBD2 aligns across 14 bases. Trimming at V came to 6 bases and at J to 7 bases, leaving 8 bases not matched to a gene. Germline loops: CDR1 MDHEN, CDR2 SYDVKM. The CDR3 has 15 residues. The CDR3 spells CASRTSGRAVGEQYF. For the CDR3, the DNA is TGTGCCAGCAGGACTAGCGGGAGGGCCGTCGGAGAGCAGTACTTC.

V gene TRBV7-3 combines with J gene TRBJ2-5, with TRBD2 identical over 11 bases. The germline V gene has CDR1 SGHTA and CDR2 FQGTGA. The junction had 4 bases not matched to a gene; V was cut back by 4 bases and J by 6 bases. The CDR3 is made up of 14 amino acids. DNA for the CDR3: TGTGCCAGCAGCTCTACTAGCGGGAGTCAGACCCAGTACTTC. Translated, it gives CASSSTSGSQTQYF. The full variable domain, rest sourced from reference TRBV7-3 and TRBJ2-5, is GAGVSQTPSNKVTEKGKYVELRCDPISGHTALYWYRQSLGQGPEFLIYFQGTGAADDSGLPNDRFFAVRPEGSVSTLKIQRTERGDSAVYLCASSSTSGSQTQYFGPGTRLLVL.

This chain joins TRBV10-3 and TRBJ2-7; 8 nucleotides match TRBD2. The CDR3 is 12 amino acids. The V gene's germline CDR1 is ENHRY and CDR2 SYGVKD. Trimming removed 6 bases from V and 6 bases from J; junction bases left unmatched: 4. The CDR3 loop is CAIRGLVGEQYF. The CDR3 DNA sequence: TGTGCCATCAGGGGACTAGTTGGCGAGCAGTACTTC.

In nucleotides, the CDR3 is TGTGCCAGCAGTCCGCAGGGGGCTAGTAGCAATCAGCCCCAGCATTTT. This codes for CASSPQGASSNQPQHF. The chain employs TRBV6-6 and TRBJ1-5; the match to TRBD1 covers 8 bases. This CDR3 is built from 16 residues. Germline V gene sequence: CDR1 MNHNY, CDR2 SVGAGI (reference sequence). V lost 5 bases, J lost 0 bases, and 6 bases stayed unmatched.

CDR3 bases: TGTGCCAGCAGCGTTACGGGGGAGGGGACTGGCTACGAGCAGTACTTC. Encoded protein: CASSVTGEGTGYEQYF. The rearrangement links TRBV5-4 to TRBJ2-7; 7 bases match TRBD2. CDR1 is SGHNT, CDR2 YYREEE, per germline (reference sequence). There are 16 residues in the CDR3. The junction had 13 bases not matched to a gene; V was cut back by 4 bases and J by 3 bases.

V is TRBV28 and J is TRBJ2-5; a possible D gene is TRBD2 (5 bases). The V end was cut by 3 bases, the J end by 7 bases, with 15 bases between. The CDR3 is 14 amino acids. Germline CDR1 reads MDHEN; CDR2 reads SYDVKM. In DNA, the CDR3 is TGTGCCAGCAGTTTGGGAGACACCTCAGTGACCCAGTACTTC. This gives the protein CASSLGDTSVTQYF. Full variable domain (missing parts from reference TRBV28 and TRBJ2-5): DVKVTQSSRYLVKRTGEKVFLECVQDMDHENMFWYRQDPGLGLRLIYFSYDVKMKEKGDIPEGYSVSREKKERFSLILESASTNQTSMYLCASSLGDTSVTQYFGPGTRLLVL.

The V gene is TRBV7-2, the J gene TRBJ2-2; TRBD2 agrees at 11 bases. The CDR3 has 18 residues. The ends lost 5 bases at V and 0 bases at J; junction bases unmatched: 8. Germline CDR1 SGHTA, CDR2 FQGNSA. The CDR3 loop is CASSPTSGRFPNTGELFF. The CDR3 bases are TGTGCCAGCAGCCCTACTAGCGGGAGATTTCCGAACACCGGGGAGCTGTTTTTT.

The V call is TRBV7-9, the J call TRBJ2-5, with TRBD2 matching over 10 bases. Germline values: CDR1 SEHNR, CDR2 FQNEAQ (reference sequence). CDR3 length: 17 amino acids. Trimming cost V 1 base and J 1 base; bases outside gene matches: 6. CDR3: CASSLGLAGVIQETQYF. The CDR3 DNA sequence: TGTGCCAGCAGCTTAGGGCTAGCGGGAGTGATCCAAGAGACCCAGTACTTC.

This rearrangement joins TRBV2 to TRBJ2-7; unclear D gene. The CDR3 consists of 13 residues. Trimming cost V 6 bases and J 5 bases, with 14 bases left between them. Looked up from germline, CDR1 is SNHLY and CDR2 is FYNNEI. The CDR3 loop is CASRSYRQDEQYF. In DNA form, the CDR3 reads TGTGCCAGCAGGAGCTATCGGCAAGACGAGCAGTACTTC.

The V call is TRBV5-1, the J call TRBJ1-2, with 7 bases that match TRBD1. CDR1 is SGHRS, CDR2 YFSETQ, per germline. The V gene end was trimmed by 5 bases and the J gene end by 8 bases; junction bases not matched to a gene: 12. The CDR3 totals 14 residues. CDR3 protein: CASREGGGAEGYTF. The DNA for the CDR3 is TGCGCCAGCAGAGAGGGAGGGGGCGCGGAAGGCTACACCTTC.

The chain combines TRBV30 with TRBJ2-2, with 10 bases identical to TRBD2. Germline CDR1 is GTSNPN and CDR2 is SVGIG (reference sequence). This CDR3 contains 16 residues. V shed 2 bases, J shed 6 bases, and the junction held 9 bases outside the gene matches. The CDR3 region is CAWSHTAGGPSGELFF. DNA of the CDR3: TGTGCCTGGAGTCATACAGCGGGAGGGCCTTCCGGGGAGCTGTTTTTT.

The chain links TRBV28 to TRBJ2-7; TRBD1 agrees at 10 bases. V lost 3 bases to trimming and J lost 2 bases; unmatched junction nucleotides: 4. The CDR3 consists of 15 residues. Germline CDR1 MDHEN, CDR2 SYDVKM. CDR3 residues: CASSLGTGATYEQYF. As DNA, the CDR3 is TGTGCCAGCAGTTTGGGGACAGGGGCAACCTACGAGCAGTACTTC. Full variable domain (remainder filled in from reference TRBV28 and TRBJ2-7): DVKVTQSSRYLVKRTGEKVFLECVQDMDHENMFWYRQDPGLGLRLIYFSYDVKMKEKGDIPEGYSVSREKKERFSLILESASTNQTSMYLCASSLGTGATYEQYFGPGTRLTVT.

CDR3 in amino acids: CASSVETHNSPLHF. CDR3 coding DNA: TGTGCCAGCAGTGTGGAGACACATAATTCACCCCTCCACTTT. V and J are TRBV28 and TRBJ1-6; D not certain. Germline-derived CDR1 and CDR2 are MDHEN and SYDVKM. The CDR3 runs 14 residues. Trimming took off 5 bases at V and 5 bases at J, with 10 bases between the two ends.

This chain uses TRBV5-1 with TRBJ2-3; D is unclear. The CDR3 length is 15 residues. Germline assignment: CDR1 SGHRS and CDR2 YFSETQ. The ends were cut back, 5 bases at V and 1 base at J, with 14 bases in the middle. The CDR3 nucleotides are TGCGCCAGCAGAATATTTGCGGACCGCACAGATACGCAGTATTTT. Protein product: CASRIFADRTDTQYF. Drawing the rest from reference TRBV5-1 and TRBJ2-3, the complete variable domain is KAGVTQTPRYLIKTRGQQVTLSCSPISGHRSVSWYQQTPGQGLQFLFEYFSETQRNKGNFPGRFSGRQFSNSRSEMNVSTLELGDSALYLCASRIFADRTDTQYFGPGTRLTVL.

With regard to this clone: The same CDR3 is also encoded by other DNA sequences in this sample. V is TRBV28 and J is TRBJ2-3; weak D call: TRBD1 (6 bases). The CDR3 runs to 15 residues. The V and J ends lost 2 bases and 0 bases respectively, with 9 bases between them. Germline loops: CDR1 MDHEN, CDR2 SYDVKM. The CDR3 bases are TGTGCCAGCAGTTTAGGGGGCGTGAGCACAGATACGCAGTATTTT. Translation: CASSLGGVSTDTQYF.